The next 29 T cell receptor beta chains were all read from a single sample in a study of blood T cells in healthy people across ages. A second roughly 6 to 12 cycle PCR used barcoded and J-beta primers. TCRdb passed the 5' RACE reads through MiXCR, listing each CDR3 protein once. The table has roughly 700,000 distinct CDR3 sequences, around 32% seen once. Sequencing used blood. Receptors originate from a woman aged 80 or over in good health.

This clonotype was seen a handful of times. The chain is built from TRBV5-1 and TRBJ1-6; D not resolved. From germline, CDR1 is SGHRS and CDR2 YFSETQ. Trimming pared 3 bases from V and 4 bases from J, leaving 14 bases between. The CDR3 totals 16 residues. CDR3 sequence reads: CASSSTSQRYNSPLHF. The CDR3 DNA sequence: TGCGCCAGCAGCTCGACAAGTCAGAGATATAATTCACCCCTCCACTTT.

This clonotype was seen more than once but under ten times. This chain links TRBV20-1 with TRBJ2-7; perhaps TRBD2 as D (5 bases). Trimming removed 0 bases from V and 3 bases from J, with 18 bases in between. CDR3 length: 16 amino acids. Germline V gene lookup returns CDR1 DFQATT and CDR2 SNEGSKA (reference sequence). The CDR3 region has the DNA TGCAGTGCTAGAGACGAGAGAGGGCGGCCCGACTACGAGCAGTACTTC. Its translation is CSARDERGRPDYEQYF.

The chain is built from TRBV2 and TRBJ1-6, with TRBD1 matching 9 bases. This CDR3 has 17 residues. In germline, CDR1 is SNHLY, CDR2 FYNNEI. J gave up 9 bases and V 3 bases, and 12 bases lay outside the gene matches. CDR3 sequence (DNA): TGTGCCAGCAGTGAGGGCATGCGGGGACAGGGAATTTCACCCCTCCACTTT. This codes for CASSEGMRGQGISPLHF. Complete variable domain (other parts from reference TRBV2 and TRBJ1-6): EPEVTQTPSHQVTQMGQEVILRCVPISNHLYFYWYRQILGQKVEFLVSFYNNEISEKSEIFDDQFSVERPDGSNFTLKIRSTKLEDSAMYFCASSEGMRGQGISPLHFGNGTRLTVT.

This clonotype was observed at least ten times. The V gene is TRBV15, the J gene TRBJ2-5; D possibly uses TRBD1 or TRBD2 (6 bases each). This CDR3 has 14 amino acids. Germline CDR1 is LNHNV and CDR2 is YYDKDF (reference sequence). The V and J ends lost 4 bases and 7 bases respectively, with 16 bases between them. The CDR3 nucleotides read TGTGCCACCAGCACCCGACGGGGGCCGGGGACCCAGTACTTC. It translates to CATSTRRGPGTQYF.

This clonotype was counted ten times or more. The rearrangement links TRBV15 to TRBJ2-4; 9 bases agree with TRBD1. V was pared by 3 bases and J by 7 bases, with 10 bases of the junction left unmatched. CDR1 is LNHNV, CDR2 YYDKDF, per germline (reference sequence). CDR3 length equals 16 residues. Here the CDR3 DNA reads TGTGCCACCAGCAGGGGGACCGGGACAGGGAGGAACATTCAGTACTTC. It is translated as CATSRGTGTGRNIQYF.

This clonotype has ten or more counts. This chain uses TRBV6-2 or TRBV6-3 with TRBJ1-5; D is undetermined. Between the trimmed V and J ends, which lost 7 bases and 2 bases, there was a span of 9 bases. CDR1 and CDR2 (germline): MNHEY, SVGEGT. CDR3 size: 13 residues. DNA of the CDR3: TGTGCCAGCAAGGTTAGCGGCAATCAGCCCCAGCATTTT. Amino acid sequence: CASKVSGNQPQHF.

In this sample, this clonotype turned up many times. The chain recombines TRBV28 with TRBJ1-1; no reliable D call. This CDR3 spans 14 amino acids. Germline CDR1 and CDR2: MDHEN and SYDVKM. Trimming removed 5 bases from V and 1 base from J, with 11 bases in between. CDR3 sequence: CASSPTDKNTEAFF. CDR3 in DNA: TGTGCCAGCAGTCCAACAGATAAGAACACTGAAGCTTTCTTT.

In the case of this clonotype: This sequence may be a read error, since a much larger clone differs from it by one base. This chain connects TRBV20-1 to TRBJ2-3; D is perhaps TRBD2 (5 bases). Per germline, CDR1 DFQATT and CDR2 SNEGSKA (reference sequence). The CDR3 has 13 residues. The CDR3 DNA reads as TGCAGCACCCAGGCCGGGGTGGGGGATACGCAGTATTTT. This sequence encodes CSTQAGVGDTQYF.

The count of this clonotype is one. This could be a read error, since a much larger clone is one nucleotide away. The CDR3 region is CVSSPVVDYGYTF. The CDR3 DNA follows: TGTGTCAGCAGCCCCGTGGTAGACTATGGCTACACCTTC. The V call is TRBV12-3 or TRBV12-4, the J call TRBJ1-2, with no clear D. CDR3 size: 13 residues.

The chain couples TRBV20-1 to TRBJ2-1, with 7 bases identical to TRBD2. Germline V CDR1 and CDR2: DFQATT, SNEGSKA (reference sequence). The length of the CDR3 is 12 residues. The J segment lost 10 bases and the V segment lost 5 bases, leaving 8 bases of the junction unmatched. In DNA form, the CDR3 reads TGCAGTGCTCGCGAGGGACTATACGAGCAGTTCTTC. Its protein is CSAREGLYEQFF.

V and J are TRBV29-1 and TRBJ2-1, with D unresolved. Trimming pared 0 bases from V and 0 bases from J, leaving 12 bases between. Germline CDR1 SQVTM, CDR2 ANQGSEA. The CDR3 spans 16 residues. CDR3: CSVEDPDSSSYNEQFF. The CDR3 DNA reads TGCAGCGTTGAAGATCCTGACTCAAGCTCCTACAATGAGCAGTTCTTC.

The CDR3 region is CAWSVGQGRIQPQHF. CDR3 coding DNA: TGTGCCTGGAGTGTGGGACAGGGTCGGATTCAGCCCCAGCATTTT. The chain has TRBV30 and TRBJ1-5, with TRBD1 matching 9 bases. V shed 0 bases and J 6 bases; nucleotides not matched to a gene: 6. Germline lookup yields CDR1 GTSNPN and CDR2 SVGIG (reference sequence). The CDR3 is made up of 15 amino acids. Together with reference TRBV30 and TRBJ1-5, the CDR3 gives the full variable domain: SQTIHQWPATLVQPVGSPLSLECTVEGTSNPNLYWYRQAAGRGLQLLFYSVGIGQISSEVPQNLSASRPQDRQFILSSKKLLLSDSGFYLCAWSVGQGRIQPQHFGDGTRLSIL.

V gene TRBV4-2 combines with J gene TRBJ2-1; 7 nucleotides agree with TRBD1. The V gene's germline CDR1 is LGHNA and CDR2 YNFKEQ. After removal of 2 bases from V and 2 bases from J, the junction contained 3 bases not matched to a gene. The CDR3 sequence is 15 residues long. CDR3 bases: TGTGCCAGCAGCCAAAGGACAGGCACCTACAATGAGCAGTTCTTC. This translates into CASSQRTGTYNEQFF.

The chain uses TRBV28 and TRBJ1-4; D call uncertain. The CDR3 extends over 15 amino acids. Trimming cost V 5 bases and J 0 bases, with 10 bases left between them. Looked up from germline, CDR1 is MDHEN and CDR2 is SYDVKM. In nucleotides, the CDR3 is TGTGCCAGCAGTCCCCAGCCTGCAACTAATGAAAAACTGTTTTTT. It specifies CASSPQPATNEKLFF.

In its sample, this clonotype was seen many times. For the CDR3, the DNA is TGTGCCAGCAGCCTGGGACAGGGGGCTTTCCACGAGCAGTACTTC. It specifies CASSLGQGAFHEQYF. V is TRBV12-3 or TRBV12-4 and J is TRBJ2-7; TRBD1 matches at 12 bases. There are 15 residues in the CDR3. The V and J ends lost 6 bases and 5 bases, in that order; junction bases with no gene match: 8.

This clonotype was detected many times. This rearrangement joins TRBV6-5 to TRBJ1-2; 11 nucleotides line up with TRBD1. The V gene's germline CDR1 is MNHEY and CDR2 SVGAGI. V lost 4 bases, J lost 6 bases, and 1 base stayed unmatched. The CDR3 contains 13 residues. This chain's CDR3 is CASSWGQGDGYTF. CDR3 sequence (DNA): TGTGCCAGCAGTTGGGGACAGGGGGATGGCTACACCTTC.

V usage is TRBV25-1 and J usage is TRBJ2-4; 10 bases match TRBD1. This CDR3 is 14 amino acids long. CDR1 is MGHDK, CDR2 SYGVNS, per germline. V was clipped by 6 bases and J by 2 bases; unmatched bases: 1. CDR3 in amino acids: CASRDRGSKNIQYF. In DNA form, the CDR3 reads TGTGCCAGCAGGGACAGGGGGTCCAAAAACATTCAGTACTTC.

This clonotype appeared many times. The rearrangement uses TRBV4-2 and TRBJ2-1; 11 bases align to TRBD1. The CDR3 contains 17 residues. Losses at the gene ends were 0 bases for V and 8 bases for J; bases not matched to a gene: 9. CDR1 is LGHNA, CDR2 YNFKEQ, per germline. The CDR3 nucleotides are TGTGCCAGCAGCCAAGATGCGGACAGGGGGCTAGGAGATGAGCAGTTCTTC. Translated: CASSQDADRGLGDEQFF.

This clonotype was seen repeatedly, ten times or more. The chain links TRBV5-1 to TRBJ1-1, with a weak D call TRBD1 (6 bases). CDR1 and CDR2 from the germline V gene are SGHRS and YFSETQ. Trimming cost V 4 bases and J 2 bases, with 18 bases left between them. The CDR3 has 16 residues. This CDR3 is CASSPAGGQPNTEAFF. DNA of the CDR3: TGCGCCAGCAGCCCTGCCGGGGGACAACCTAACACTGAAGCTTTCTTT.

This clonotype was counted ten times or more. V is TRBV4-1 and J is TRBJ1-2; D remains ambiguous. The CDR3 has 14 amino acids. Germline V lookup: CDR1 MGHRA, CDR2 YSYEKL. V was pared by 2 bases and J by 0 bases, with 7 bases between. The CDR3 loop is CASSQLMTNYGYTF. In nucleotides, the CDR3 is TGCGCCAGCAGCCAACTGATGACTAACTATGGCTACACCTTC.

This clonotype was recorded only once. A much larger clone lies one base from this, so it may be a read error. The chain employs TRBV24-1 and TRBJ1-1; D ambiguous. The CDR3 runs 13 residues. With 2 bases removed from V and 1 base from J, the gap between germline ends came to 4 bases. CDR1 KGHDR and CDR2 SFDVKD come from the germline V gene. CDR3 DNA sequence: TGTGCCACCAGTGATTCCCCGAACACTGAAGCTTTCTTT. Translating gives CATSDSPNTEAFF.

This clonotype was seen only a few times. The V gene is TRBV20-1, the J gene TRBJ1-4, with a possible D match to TRBD1 (6 bases). Germline V gives CDR1 DFQATT, CDR2 SNEGSKA (reference sequence). The CDR3 has 13 residues. V lost 5 bases, J lost 2 bases, and 9 bases lay in between. In DNA, the CDR3 is TGCAGTGCTCACAGGGCCACTAATGAAAAACTGTTTTTT. Amino acid sequence: CSAHRATNEKLFF.

As regards this clonotype: Just one base apart from a much larger clone, this may be a read error. The rearrangement links TRBV5-1 to TRBJ2-3; D is undetermined. Trimming took 6 bases from V and 2 from J, leaving 10 bases between them. There are 13 residues in the CDR3. Germline V gene lookup returns CDR1 SGHRS and CDR2 YFSETQ. The CDR3 region is CASTQIDTDTQYF. For the CDR3, the DNA is TGCGCCAGCACTCAGATAGACACAGATACGCAGTATTTT.

This clonotype was found many times. A junction end diverges from the germline sequence, so it may reflect a read error. J is TRBJ2-6 and V is TRBV7-3; perhaps D is TRBD1 or TRBD2 (5 bases each). CDR1 is SGHTA and CDR2 is FQGTGA in the germline V gene. The CDR3 has 17 amino acids. The CDR3 coding sequence is TGTGCCAGCAGTTTAACCGGGACGGTCGATGGGGCCAACGTCCTGACTTTC. Protein sequence: CASSLTGTVDGANVLTF.

A few counts support this clonotype. The chain carries TRBV18 and TRBJ2-1, with D possibly being TRBD2 (7 bases). Germline CDR1 reads KGHSH; CDR2 reads LQKENI. This CDR3 has 18 residues. V was cut by 0 bases and J by 2 bases, with 17 bases left in between. CDR3 coding DNA: TGTGCCAGCTCACCACCGGAGGAGGGGGGGTTTACCTACAATGAGCAGTTCTTC. Translation gives CASSPPEEGGFTYNEQFF. The full variable domain, its missing parts supplied by reference TRBV18 and TRBJ2-1, is NAGVMQNPRHLVRRRGQEARLRCSPMKGHSHVYWYRQLPEEGLKFMVYLQKENIIDESGMPKERFSAEFPKEGPSILRIQQVVRGDSAAYFCASSPPEEGGFTYNEQFFGPGTRLTVL.

V is TRBV7-3 and J is TRBJ1-2; 7 bases align to TRBD1. The CDR3 is 13 residues long. Trimming at V came to 1 base and at J to 8 bases, leaving 4 bases not matched to a gene. Germline V gene sequence: CDR1 SGHTA, CDR2 FQGTGA. CDR3 coding DNA: TGTGCCAGCAGCTTAAAAGGGGGCGGGGGCTACACCTTC. Protein: CASSLKGGGGYTF.

V usage is TRBV5-1 and J usage is TRBJ2-2; D may be TRBD1 (5 bases). V was cut by 2 bases and J by 1 base, with 9 bases left in between. The CDR3 totals 15 residues. Looked up from germline, CDR1 is SGHRS and CDR2 is YFSETQ. The CDR3 DNA sequence: TGCGCCAGCAGCTTCGCCCAGGGGAACACCGGGGAGCTGTTTTTT. Amino acid sequence: CASSFAQGNTGELFF.

The rearrangement joins TRBV7-8 to TRBJ2-5; tentative D call: TRBD1 (6 bases). With the DNA end fitting TRBJ2-7 better, the J assignment may be wrong. This CDR3 region has 13 residues. The V gene's germline CDR1 is SGHVS and CDR2 FQNEAQ. CDR3 nucleotides: TGTGCCAGCAGTCGATTACAGGGATACGAGCAGTACTTC. Amino acids: CASSRLQGYEQYF.

This clonotype was seen ten or more times. The genes are TRBV30 and TRBJ1-2; 11 bases align to TRBD1. Germline V gene sequence: CDR1 GTSNPN, CDR2 SVGIG (reference sequence). CDR3 size: 13 residues. J gave up 8 bases and V 1 base, and 3 bases lay outside the gene matches. CDR3: CAWSARTGGGYTF. CDR3 in DNA: TGTGCCTGGAGTGCTCGGACAGGGGGCGGCTACACCTTC. Filled out from reference TRBV30 and TRBJ1-2, the complete variable domain reads SQTIHQWPATLVQPVGSPLSLECTVEGTSNPNLYWYRQAAGRGLQLLFYSVGIGQISSEVPQNLSASRPQDRQFILSSKKLLLSDSGFYLCAWSARTGGGYTFGSGTRLTVV.